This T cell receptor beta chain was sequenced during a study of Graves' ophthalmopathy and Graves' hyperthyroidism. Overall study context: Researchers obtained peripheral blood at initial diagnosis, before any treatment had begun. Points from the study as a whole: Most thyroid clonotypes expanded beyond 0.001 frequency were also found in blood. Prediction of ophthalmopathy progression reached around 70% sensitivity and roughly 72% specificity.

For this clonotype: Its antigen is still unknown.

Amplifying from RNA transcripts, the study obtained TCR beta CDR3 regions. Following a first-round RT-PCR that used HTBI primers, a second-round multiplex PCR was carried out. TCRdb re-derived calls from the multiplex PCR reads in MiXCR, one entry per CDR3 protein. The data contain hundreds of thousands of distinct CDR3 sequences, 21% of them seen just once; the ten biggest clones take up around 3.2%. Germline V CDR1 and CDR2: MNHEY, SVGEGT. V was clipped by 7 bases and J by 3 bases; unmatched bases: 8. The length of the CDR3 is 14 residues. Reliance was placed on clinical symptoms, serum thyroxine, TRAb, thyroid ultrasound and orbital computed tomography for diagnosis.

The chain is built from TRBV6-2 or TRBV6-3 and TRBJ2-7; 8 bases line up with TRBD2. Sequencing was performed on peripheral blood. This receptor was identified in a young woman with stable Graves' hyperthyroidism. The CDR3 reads CASTDTGGGYEQYF. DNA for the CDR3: TGTGCCAGCACCGATACCGGGGGGGGCTACGAGCAGTACTTC.